The 27 T cell receptor beta chains listed next were all sequenced from one sample in a study of cytomegalovirus exposure and HLA in healthy donors (dated by TCRdb to the late 2010s). The protocol used for the library was the immunoSEQ multiplex PCR assay. For the multiplex PCR, a mixture combining 60 forward primers for TCR Vbeta segments and 13 reverse primers for TCR Jbeta segments was used. The table comes from immuneACCESS by way of TCRdb, which keeps in-frame sequences with V and J called. Part of the clones is missing from these tables; in studies checked, under half for an unresolved V gene and the rest for unknown reasons. The table for this sample lists 120,000 or so clones; about 76% of them were counted only once. 2% to 2.5% of the sample rests with the top ten. Sequencing was done on a sample of PBMCs. The receptors come from a woman aged 40 to 55 in good health and CMV-seronegative.

This chain joins TRBV29-1 and TRBJ2-7; D not certain. The CDR3 totals 13 residues. The germline CDR1 and CDR2 sequences are SQVTM and ANQGSEA. V was cut by 4 bases and J by 6 bases, with 16 bases left in between. CDR3 residues: CSVAEYPTPEQYF. CDR3 coding DNA: TGCAGCGTTGCGGAGTATCCTACTCCCGAGCAGTACTTC.

J is TRBJ2-4 and V is TRBV7-2; 7 nucleotides match TRBD2. With 5 bases clipped from V and 0 bases from J, the junction kept 7 bases outside the gene matches. This CDR3 has 16 residues. Germline V lookup: CDR1 SGHTA, CDR2 FQGNSA. CDR3 amino acids: CASSRSSGLAKNIQYF. CDR3 nucleotides: TGTGCCAGCAGCAGATCTAGCGGACTAGCCAAAAACATTCAGTACTTC.

The rearrangement links TRBV6-1 to TRBJ1-5, with D possibly being TRBD1 (6 bases). CDR3 length: 15 residues. Germline V CDR1 and CDR2: MNHNS, SASEGT. V was clipped by 6 bases and J by 0 bases, with 12 bases between them. The CDR3 nucleotides read TGTGCCAGCAGGGGAACAGGGAATAGCAATCAGCCCCAGCATTTT. Encoded protein: CASRGTGNSNQPQHF.

The chain couples TRBV2 to TRBJ2-5, with 9 bases that match TRBD2. The assigned J gene may be wrong: the sequence end matches TRBJ2-7 better. Germline lookup yields CDR1 SNHLY and CDR2 FYNNEI. The CDR3 length is 14 residues. CDR3 sequence (DNA): TGTGCCAGCAAACCGGGACTAGCTCTCTCCGAGCAGTACTTC. This codes for CASKPGLALSEQYF.

CDR3 sequence (DNA): TGTGCCAGTAGTATGGCTAGCGGGCCCTCCTACAATGAGCAGTTCTTC. It yields the protein CASSMASGPSYNEQFF. The chain has TRBV19 and TRBJ2-1; 8 bases agree with TRBD2. Looked up from germline, CDR1 is LNHDA and CDR2 is SQIVND (reference sequence). With 3 bases clipped from V and 0 bases from J, the junction kept 4 bases outside the gene matches. This CDR3 is 16 amino acids long.

Points on this clone: Since no conserved phenylalanine or tryptophan closes the CDR3, a read error is the likely cause. V usage is TRBV5-8 and J usage is TRBJ1-3, with a tentative D call TRBD1 (6 bases). V dropped 4 bases and J dropped 0 bases, with 20 bases sitting between them. The germline gives CDR1 SGHTS, CDR2 YDEGEE. This CDR3 has 18 residues. The CDR3 region has the DNA TGTGCCAGCAGCCGATGGAAAGGACAGCTGAACTCTGGAAACACCATATATCTT. This translates into CASSRWKGQLNSGNTIYL.

The rearrangement joins TRBV4-2 to TRBJ2-7, with 7 bases aligning to TRBD2. The CDR3 has 16 amino acids. With V trimmed by 4 bases and J by 0 bases, 9 bases remained unmatched. Germline CDR1 is LGHNA and CDR2 is YNFKEQ. The CDR3 DNA reads TGTGCCAGCAGCCCAGTACTAGCGACGATCTCCTACGAGCAGTACTTC. This sequence encodes CASSPVLATISYEQYF.

This sequence joins TRBV6-1 and TRBJ2-1; D perhaps matches TRBD1 (6 bases). The V end lost 1 base, the J end lost 9 bases, and 19 bases lay between the germline ends. Per the germline V gene, CDR1 is MNHNS and CDR2 is SASEGT. The CDR3 is made up of 16 amino acids. CDR3 sequence: CASSEDWTAEQSEQFF. DNA for the CDR3: TGTGCCAGCAGTGAAGACTGGACAGCTGAACAGAGTGAGCAGTTCTTC.

The chain couples TRBV11-2 to TRBJ2-7; 9 nucleotides agree with TRBD1. This CDR3 region has 14 residues. Germline V gene sequence: CDR1 SGHAT, CDR2 FQNNGV. The junction had 9 bases not matched to a gene; V was cut back by 0 bases and J by 12 bases. In DNA form, the CDR3 reads TGTGCCAGCAGCTTAGACCCGACACAGGGGGCACGGTACTTC. Translating gives CASSLDPTQGARYF. Filled out from reference TRBV11-2 and TRBJ2-7, the complete variable domain reads EAGVAQSPRYKIIEKRQSVAFWCNPISGHATLYWYQQILGQGPKLLIQFQNNGVVDDSQLPKDRFSAERLKGVDSTLKIQPAKLEDSAVYLCASSLDPTQGARYFGPGTRLTVT.

The chain uses TRBV5-1 and TRBJ2-5; D is unclear. This CDR3 contains 14 residues. The V end lost 0 bases, the J end lost 7 bases, and 13 bases lay between the germline ends. Germline values: CDR1 SGHRS, CDR2 YFSETQ. The CDR3 nucleotides are TGCGCCAGCAGCTTGGCGGATTACCCGGGGACCCAGTACTTC. Encoded protein: CASSLADYPGTQYF. The entire variable domain, with the rest obtained from reference TRBV5-1 and TRBJ2-5, is as follows: KAGVTQTPRYLIKTRGQQVTLSCSPISGHRSVSWYQQTPGQGLQFLFEYFSETQRNKGNFPGRFSGRQFSNSRSEMNVSTLELGDSALYLCASSLADYPGTQYFGPGTRLLVL.

J is TRBJ1-1 and V is TRBV30; 8 nucleotides line up with TRBD1. The CDR3 sequence is 13 residues long. V lost 4 bases, J lost 5 bases, and 6 bases stayed unmatched. The V gene's germline CDR1 is GTSNPN and CDR2 SVGIG (reference sequence). The CDR3 spells CAWTAGGPTEAFF. The CDR3, as DNA: TGTGCCTGGACCGCAGGGGGCCCAACTGAAGCTTTCTTT.

The gene calls are TRBV12-5 and TRBJ1-3; 9 positions agree with TRBD1. The CDR3 runs to 16 residues. Germline V lookup: CDR1 LGHNT, CDR2 FRNRAP. V gave up 6 bases and J gave up 4 bases; unmatched junction bases: 10. Here the CDR3 reads CASGTCRDREGNTIYF. CDR3 nucleotide sequence: TGTGCTAGTGGGACTTGCCGGGACAGGGAGGGAAACACCATATATTTT.

The chain employs TRBV30 and TRBJ1-1; D is ambiguous. The CDR3 covers 15 residues. The ends were cut back, 2 bases at V and 0 bases at J, with 13 bases in the middle. Germline values: CDR1 GTSNPN, CDR2 SVGIG (reference sequence). DNA for the CDR3: TGTGCCTGGAGTACGGGTCTAGAGTTGAACACTGAAGCTTTCTTT. This gives the protein CAWSTGLELNTEAFF.

The rearrangement links TRBV7-2 to TRBJ2-7, with D maybe TRBD2 (6 bases). The CDR3 has 14 amino acids. CDR1 and CDR2 from the germline V gene are SGHTA and FQGNSA. V was clipped by 5 bases and J by 3 bases, with 14 bases between them. The CDR3 spells CASSRPGLNYEQYF. DNA of the CDR3: TGTGCCAGCAGCCGACCGGGACTCAACTACGAGCAGTACTTC.

The gene calls are TRBV6-1 and TRBJ1-1, with D unclear. V dropped 7 bases and J dropped 8 bases, with 11 bases sitting between them. The CDR3 is 11 amino acids. Germline lookup yields CDR1 MNHNS and CDR2 SASEGT. CDR3 amino acids: CASNSISEAFF. In DNA, the CDR3 is TGTGCCAGCAATAGTATCTCGGAAGCTTTCTTT.

This sequence joins TRBV11-3 and TRBJ1-4, with D unresolved. The V and J ends lost 0 bases and 0 bases respectively, with 11 bases between them. CDR3 length equals 17 residues. The germline gives CDR1 SGHNT, CDR2 YENEEA. Here the CDR3 reads CASSLDWVGATNEKLFF. The DNA of the CDR3 is TGTGCCAGCAGCTTAGATTGGGTGGGAGCAACTAATGAAAAACTGTTTTTT. Drawing the rest from reference TRBV11-3 and TRBJ1-4, the complete variable domain is EAGVVQSPRYKIIEKKQPVAFWCNPISGHNTLYWYLQNLGQGPELLIRYENEEAVDDSQLPKDRFSAERLKGVDSTLKIQPAELGDSAVYLCASSLDWVGATNEKLFFGSGTQLSVL.

The rearrangement links TRBV6-5 to TRBJ2-1; 8 bases align to TRBD2. V lost 6 bases and J lost 4; bases outside the gene matches: 2. The CDR3 length is 13 residues. Germline V gene data show CDR1 as MNHEY and CDR2 as SVGAGI. The CDR3 nucleotides are TGTGCCAGCAGCCGCGGGGGGTACAATGAGCAGTTCTTC. It specifies CASSRGGYNEQFF.

This clone was counted once. The chain joins TRBV19 to TRBJ1-1, with TRBD1 matching over 10 bases. The CDR3 is made up of 14 amino acids. The germline V gene encodes CDR1 LNHDA and CDR2 SQIVND (reference sequence). V trimming: 9 bases; J trimming: 5 bases; junction bases outside the gene matches: 9. The CDR3 spells CASYSDRGRTEAFF. DNA for the CDR3: TGTGCCAGCTACTCCGACAGGGGGCGAACTGAAGCTTTCTTT.

Here the CDR3 DNA reads TGCGCCAGCAGCCAACTGACTAGCGGGTCCTACAATGAGCAGTTCTTC. Its protein product is CASSQLTSGSYNEQFF. The rearrangement joins TRBV4-1 to TRBJ2-1; 10 positions match TRBD2. The CDR3 sequence is 16 residues long. CDR1 and CDR2 (germline): MGHRA, YSYEKL. Trimming took 2 bases from V and 1 from J; bases not matched to a gene: 2.

This chain links TRBV19 with TRBJ1-1; 7 nucleotides line up with TRBD1. The CDR3 is made up of 16 amino acids. The germline gives CDR1 LNHDA, CDR2 SQIVND (reference sequence). Trimming at V came to 4 bases and at J to 0 bases, leaving 8 bases not matched to a gene. The CDR3 region is CASSKRTGTLNTEAFF. The CDR3 DNA follows: TGTGCCAGTAGTAAACGGACAGGAACCCTGAACACTGAAGCTTTCTTT.

The V gene is TRBV7-9, the J gene TRBJ2-7; tentatively, D is TRBD1 (7 bases). Trimming removed 5 bases at V and 1 base at J, with 15 bases between. The CDR3 is 15 amino acids. The germline V gene encodes CDR1 SEHNR and CDR2 FQNEAQ (reference sequence). The DNA for the CDR3 is TGTGCCAGCAGCCCCTCAGGGGGGCCTTCCTACGAGCAGTACTTC. Translating it yields CASSPSGGPSYEQYF.

The CDR3 nucleotides read TGTGCCAGCAGTGAAGGGCAGGGGGCACGGAAAGCTTTCTTT. Amino acid sequence: CASSEGQGARKAFF. The rearrangement joins TRBV2 to TRBJ1-1; 8 bases fit TRBD1. Trimming took 1 base from V and 9 from J; bases not matched to a gene: 7. The CDR3 is 14 amino acids. The V gene's germline CDR1 is SNHLY and CDR2 FYNNEI.

The chain's CDR3 is CASSPGGQSYEQYF. The CDR3, as DNA: TGTGCCAGCAGTCCCGGGGGACAGTCGTACGAGCAGTACTTC. The V gene is TRBV27, the J gene TRBJ2-7; maybe TRBD1 (7 bases). The length of the CDR3 is 14 residues. The V gene's germline CDR1 is MNHEY and CDR2 SMNVEV (reference sequence). The V gene lost 5 bases and the J gene lost 4 bases, with 15 bases spanning the gap.

This rearrangement joins TRBV2 to TRBJ1-4; the match to TRBD1 covers 7 bases. The CDR3 has 16 amino acids. The V gene end was trimmed by 6 bases and the J gene end by 3 bases; junction bases not matched to a gene: 10. Germline assignment: CDR1 SNHLY and CDR2 FYNNEI. CDR3 in amino acids: CASSQGTALSNEKLFF. The CDR3 DNA reads TGTGCCAGCAGCCAAGGGACAGCCCTTTCTAATGAAAAACTGTTTTTT.

This chain uses TRBV16 with TRBJ2-1; D call uncertain. Germline V gene sequence: CDR1 KGHSY, CDR2 FQNENV. V shed 4 bases and J shed 0 bases, with 16 bases lying between them. This CDR3 region has 17 residues. CDR3: CASSPRMWFSSYNEQFF. For the CDR3, the DNA is TGTGCCAGCAGCCCCCGAATGTGGTTCAGCTCCTACAATGAGCAGTTCTTC.

The chain combines TRBV29-1 with TRBJ1-2, with 11 bases matching TRBD1. The length of the CDR3 is 14 residues. CDR1 is SQVTM and CDR2 is ANQGSEA in the germline V gene. J was trimmed by 6 bases and V by 7 bases; bases with no gene match: 10. CDR3 DNA sequence: TGCAGCGCGGACGGACAGGGGGCAATTCATGGCTACACCTTC. Translating gives CSADGQGAIHGYTF.

The chain combines TRBV11-2 with TRBJ2-1; 10 bases map to TRBD2. CDR3 length equals 15 residues. Per the germline V gene, CDR1 is SGHAT and CDR2 is FQNNGV. J lost 1 base, V lost 3 bases, and 0 bases had no gene match. The CDR3 reads CASSFSGRSYNEQFF. In DNA, the CDR3 is TGTGCCAGCAGCTTTAGCGGGAGGTCCTACAATGAGCAGTTCTTC.